The clone carrying this T cell receptor (beta chain) was recorded many times. Using RNA template, CDR3s of TCR alpha and beta were amplified with iRepertoire arm-PCR. TCRdb redid the calling of the multiplex PCR reads with MiXCR, one entry per CDR3 protein. Of about 44,000 distinct CDR3 sequences listed, 20% to 25% are singletons. The sample is drawn from a study of glioma-infiltrating T cells. CDR3 size: 13 residues. Germline lookup yields CDR1 MDHEN and CDR2 SYDVKM. The V end lost 2 bases, the J end lost 7 bases, and 11 bases lay between the germline ends. The specimen was glioma tissue, nonneoplastic brain tissue, or PBMCs (not recorded which). The sequence derives from a human donor with low-grade glioma or glioblastoma, undergoing nonglioma brain surgery, or in good health (not recorded which). This chain links TRBV28 with TRBJ1-1; D gene unclear. The CDR3, as DNA: TGTGCCAGCAGTTTAATCCGGGCCCGTGAAGCTTTCTTT. Translation: CASSLIRAREAFF.